This is a list of T cell receptor beta chains from one sample in a study of cytomegalovirus exposure and HLA in healthy donors. Clones were read by immunoSEQ multiplex PCR, and TCRdb kept only the in-frame ones, dropping some. The data show 250,000 to 300,000 clones, with 80% to 90% seen just once and roughly 2% held by the top ten. The sample was PBMCs. These receptors were taken from a middle-aged woman in good health and CMV-seropositive. Both conserved end residues are part of each CDR3. Fields, in order: V gene, D gene, J gene, clone size, CDR3 DNA, CDR3 protein. The D gene is left open where the match is weak. A row's size may be missing; if present it is once, few, many or a size class.

v_gene: TRBV2
d_gene: TRBD1
j_gene: TRBJ1-4
abundance: once
CDR3nt: TGTGCCAGCAGTTCGACAGGGCTTGAAAAACTGTTTTTT
CDR3aa: CASSSTGLEKLFF

v_gene: TRBV7-9
d_gene: .
j_gene: TRBJ2-7
abundance: .
CDR3nt: TGTGCCAGCAGCCCCACCGGGGGTTACGAGCAGTACTTC
CDR3aa: CASSPTGGYEQYF

v_gene: TRBV7-9
d_gene: TRBD1
j_gene: TRBJ1-6
abundance: .
CDR3nt: TGTGCCAGCAGCCAGCAGACAGGGAATAATTCACCCCTCCACTTT
CDR3aa: CASSQQTGNNSPLHF

v_gene: TRBV7-2
d_gene: .
j_gene: TRBJ2-2
abundance: .
CDR3nt: TGTGCCAGCAGCTCCACCCAGGGCCGCTTGGGCACCGGGGAGCTGTTTTTT
CDR3aa: CASSSTQGRLGTGELFF

v_gene: TRBV7-3
d_gene: .
j_gene: TRBJ2-7
abundance: once
CDR3nt: TGTGCCAGCAGCTTATTCGCAGGGTCTACCTACGAGCAGTACTTC
CDR3aa: CASSLFAGSTYEQYF

v_gene: TRBV11-3
d_gene: TRBD1
j_gene: TRBJ2-7
abundance: .
CDR3nt: TGTGCCAGCAGCCCCAAGTATGGGACAGCGACCTACGAGCAGTACTTC
CDR3aa: CASSPKYGTATYEQYF

v_gene: TRBV6-1
d_gene: .
j_gene: TRBJ2-5
abundance: .
CDR3nt: TGTGCCAGCACCGGACATGTCCAAGAGACCCAGTACTTC
CDR3aa: CASTGHVQETQYF

v_gene: TRBV28
d_gene: .
j_gene: TRBJ1-1
abundance: .
CDR3nt: TGTGCCAGCAACGAGGGTCCCGCTAACACTGAAGCTTTCTTT
CDR3aa: CASNEGPANTEAFF

v_gene: TRBV27
d_gene: TRBD2
j_gene: TRBJ2-2
abundance: .
CDR3nt: TGTGCCAGCAGTTTGGGGACTAGGTACACCGGGGAGCTGTTTTTT
CDR3aa: CASSLGTRYTGELFF

v_gene: TRBV6-1
d_gene: .
j_gene: TRBJ2-7
abundance: .
CDR3nt: TGTGCCAGCAGTTCCGACAGCTCCTACGAGCAGTACTTC
CDR3aa: CASSSDSSYEQYF

v_gene: TRBV28
d_gene: .
j_gene: TRBJ2-7
abundance: .
CDR3nt: TGTGCCAGCAGTTTGGGGGGAACCTACGAGCAGTACTTC
CDR3aa: CASSLGGTYEQYF

v_gene: TRBV6-1
d_gene: .
j_gene: TRBJ1-1
abundance: .
CDR3nt: TGTGCCAGCAGTGAGGTGGCTGAAAACACTGAAGCTTTCTTT
CDR3aa: CASSEVAENTEAFF

v_gene: TRBV5-8
d_gene: .
j_gene: TRBJ2-3
abundance: .
CDR3nt: TGTGCCAGCAGCATCGGACTTTTAGATACGCAGTATTTT
CDR3aa: CASSIGLLDTQYF

v_gene: TRBV6-6
d_gene: TRBD1
j_gene: TRBJ2-1
abundance: few
CDR3nt: TGTGCCAGCAGTTACGGACAGGGCATCAATGAGCAGTTCTTC
CDR3aa: CASSYGQGINEQFF

v_gene: TRBV7-2
d_gene: TRBD2
j_gene: TRBJ2-2
abundance: .
CDR3nt: TGTGCCAGCAGCTTCTTAACTAGCGGGAGCGCCACCGGGGAGCTGTTTTTT
CDR3aa: CASSFLTSGSATGELFF

v_gene: TRBV9
d_gene: TRBD2
j_gene: TRBJ2-5
abundance: .
CDR3nt: TGTGCCAGCAGCGTAGGGTTTCTCCCACTAGCGGGAGGCCAAGAGACCCAGTACTTC
CDR3aa: CASSVGFLPLAGGQETQYF

v_gene: TRBV28
d_gene: .
j_gene: TRBJ1-2
abundance: few
CDR3nt: TGTGCCAGCAGCCGAGGTGTGACAGGCGCCTATGGCTACACCTTC
CDR3aa: CASSRGVTGAYGYTF

v_gene: TRBV19
d_gene: .
j_gene: TRBJ2-7
abundance: .
CDR3nt: TGTGCCACCTTCTCGAAGGACAGAAACGAGCAGTACTTC
CDR3aa: CATFSKDRNEQYF

v_gene: TRBV4-3
d_gene: .
j_gene: TRBJ1-2
abundance: .
CDR3nt: TGCGCCAGCAGCCAAGATGGAGTTGGCTACACCTTC
CDR3aa: CASSQDGVGYTF

v_gene: TRBV5-4
d_gene: TRBD1
j_gene: TRBJ1-1
abundance: .
CDR3nt: TGTGCCAGCAGCTTGGCGGGACAGGATGGAGCTGAAGCTTTCTTT
CDR3aa: CASSLAGQDGAEAFF

v_gene: TRBV29-1
d_gene: TRBD1
j_gene: TRBJ2-7
abundance: .
CDR3nt: TGCAGCGTTGAAGGAGCCGGGACAGTTCCCTACGAGCAGTACTTC
CDR3aa: CSVEGAGTVPYEQYF

v_gene: TRBV7-9
d_gene: TRBD2
j_gene: TRBJ2-7
abundance: .
CDR3nt: TGTGCCAGCAGCTTAGCCTCTAGCGGGACGGGAGAGCAGTACTTC
CDR3aa: CASSLASSGTGEQYF

v_gene: TRBV18
d_gene: TRBD2
j_gene: TRBJ2-3
abundance: once
CDR3nt: TGTGCCAGCTCACCACCTGGTACTAGCGGATATTCAGATACGCAGTATTTT
CDR3aa: CASSPPGTSGYSDTQYF

v_gene: TRBV30
d_gene: TRBD1
j_gene: TRBJ1-6
abundance: .
CDR3nt: TGTGCCTGGAGCAGGGGGGTAAATTCACCCCTCCACTTT
CDR3aa: CAWSRGVNSPLHF

v_gene: TRBV28
d_gene: .
j_gene: TRBJ1-4
abundance: .
CDR3nt: TGTGCCAGCAGGGAGGGGACTAATGAAAAACTGTTTTTT
CDR3aa: CASREGTNEKLFF

v_gene: TRBV28
d_gene: .
j_gene: TRBJ2-7
abundance: .
CDR3nt: TGTGCCAGCAGTTTGGGGGGTAATTTACTCTACGAGCAGTACTTC
CDR3aa: CASSLGGNLLYEQYF

v_gene: TRBV27
d_gene: TRBD2
j_gene: TRBJ2-2
abundance: .
CDR3nt: TGTGCCAGCAGTTTATCGATTAGCGGGAGTTACGACACCGGGGAGCTGTTTTTT
CDR3aa: CASSLSISGSYDTGELFF

v_gene: TRBV25-1
d_gene: .
j_gene: TRBJ1-1
abundance: .
CDR3nt: TGTGCCAGCAGTGGAGACCGGGGGTACACTGAAGCTTTCTTT
CDR3aa: CASSGDRGYTEAFF

v_gene: TRBV5-1
d_gene: .
j_gene: TRBJ2-5
abundance: .
CDR3nt: TGCGCCAGCAGCGTCACGCAGGGGAGCGAGACCCAGTACTTC
CDR3aa: CASSVTQGSETQYF

v_gene: TRBV28
d_gene: .
j_gene: TRBJ1-6
abundance: .
CDR3nt: TGTGCCAGCAGTCCCACCGGGGGGCTAGGGTCACCCCTCCACTTT
CDR3aa: CASSPTGGLGSPLHF

v_gene: TRBV6-5
d_gene: .
j_gene: TRBJ1-2
abundance: .
CDR3nt: TGTGCCAGCAGTTCCAAACCCAGACACGCCCTAGGCTACACCTTC
CDR3aa: CASSSKPRHALGYTF

v_gene: TRBV28
d_gene: TRBD1
j_gene: TRBJ1-1
abundance: .
CDR3nt: TGTGCCAGCACGGGGACAGAGGCTGAAGCTTTCTTT
CDR3aa: CASTGTEAEAFF

v_gene: TRBV7-2
d_gene: TRBD2
j_gene: TRBJ2-1
abundance: .
CDR3nt: TGTGCCAGCAGCCAGCTAGCGGGAGGCCACAATGAGCAGTTCTTC
CDR3aa: CASSQLAGGHNEQFF

v_gene: TRBV2
d_gene: TRBD1
j_gene: TRBJ2-1
abundance: .
CDR3nt: TGTGCCAGCAGTACCGACAGGGGAAACTACAATGAGCAGTTCTTC
CDR3aa: CASSTDRGNYNEQFF

v_gene: TRBV5-4
d_gene: TRBD1
j_gene: TRBJ2-1
abundance: .
CDR3nt: TGTGCCAGCAGCTTAGGACAGGGCTGGTACAATGAGCAGTTCTTC
CDR3aa: CASSLGQGWYNEQFF

v_gene: TRBV18
d_gene: TRBD1
j_gene: TRBJ2-2
abundance: few
CDR3nt: TGTGCCAGCTCACCGGGACAGCAATACACCGGGGAGCTGTTTTTT
CDR3aa: CASSPGQQYTGELFF

v_gene: TRBV19
d_gene: TRBD1
j_gene: TRBJ1-6
abundance: .
CDR3nt: TGTGCCAGTAGTATAGAGGGACAGGGAAGTAATTCACCCCTCCACTTT
CDR3aa: CASSIEGQGSNSPLHF

v_gene: TRBV2
d_gene: .
j_gene: TRBJ2-3
abundance: .
CDR3nt: TGTGCCAGCAGTGATTACGACACTTACACAGATACGCAGTATTTT
CDR3aa: CASSDYDTYTDTQYF

v_gene: TRBV9
d_gene: TRBD2
j_gene: TRBJ2-1
abundance: .
CDR3nt: TGTGCCAGCAGCGTAGGGGTAGCGGGAGTATCGGACAATGAGCAGTTCTTC
CDR3aa: CASSVGVAGVSDNEQFF

v_gene: TRBV28
d_gene: TRBD1
j_gene: TRBJ1-2
abundance: few
CDR3nt: TGTGCCAGCAGTTTTGCAACCGGAATGGGGCACAGGGGATATGGCTACACCTTC
CDR3aa: CASSFATGMGHRGYGYTF

v_gene: TRBV7-8
d_gene: TRBD2
j_gene: TRBJ2-7
abundance: few
CDR3nt: TGTGCCAGCAGCTTACAACTAGCGAACGGGCAGTACTTC
CDR3aa: CASSLQLANGQYF

v_gene: TRBV7-9
d_gene: .
j_gene: TRBJ1-5
abundance: .
CDR3nt: TGTGCCAGCAGCGATGAAACAGCTAACCAGCCCCAGCATTTT
CDR3aa: CASSDETANQPQHF

v_gene: TRBV28
d_gene: TRBD2
j_gene: TRBJ2-1
abundance: .
CDR3nt: TGTGCCAGCAGGCTAGCGGGAGGGCCCTTTCCGAGTGAGCAGTTCTTC
CDR3aa: CASRLAGGPFPSEQFF

v_gene: TRBV7-2
d_gene: .
j_gene: TRBJ1-2
abundance: .
CDR3nt: TGTGCCAGCAGTTCCATGGGGGGGCTCGGTGGCTACACCTTC
CDR3aa: CASSSMGGLGGYTF

v_gene: TRBV5-1
d_gene: .
j_gene: TRBJ2-1
abundance: .
CDR3nt: TGCGCCAGCCAGGGCCCGAATGAGCAGTTCTTC
CDR3aa: CASQGPNEQFF

v_gene: TRBV2
d_gene: .
j_gene: TRBJ2-2
abundance: .
CDR3nt: TGTGCCAGCAGTGCGGTGCTCCGGACCGGGGAGCTGTTTTTT
CDR3aa: CASSAVLRTGELFF

v_gene: TRBV6-1
d_gene: TRBD2
j_gene: TRBJ2-3
abundance: .
CDR3nt: TGTGCCAGCAGTAAAGCCGGGACTAGCGGGTTGTCAGATACGCAGTATTTT
CDR3aa: CASSKAGTSGLSDTQYF

v_gene: TRBV6-5
d_gene: .
j_gene: TRBJ2-3
abundance: .
CDR3nt: TGTGCCAGCAGTTACTCGTACAGTCTCACAGATACGCAGTATTTT
CDR3aa: CASSYSYSLTDTQYF

v_gene: TRBV19
d_gene: TRBD1
j_gene: TRBJ2-7
abundance: .
CDR3nt: TGTGCCAGTATGGGACAGCCAGCCTACGAGCAGTACTTC
CDR3aa: CASMGQPAYEQYF

v_gene: TRBV2
d_gene: .
j_gene: TRBJ2-7
abundance: .
CDR3nt: TGTGCCAGCAGTGTGGGCCTATCAGCCTACGAGCAGTACTTC
CDR3aa: CASSVGLSAYEQYF

v_gene: TRBV10-3
d_gene: .
j_gene: TRBJ2-7
abundance: .
CDR3nt: TGTGCCATCAGCCCTTCGGGGTCTTCCTACGAGCAGTACTTC
CDR3aa: CAISPSGSSYEQYF

v_gene: TRBV7-6
d_gene: TRBD1
j_gene: TRBJ2-3
abundance: .
CDR3nt: TGTGCCAGCAGCCGCCGGGACAGCAATACGCAGTATTTT
CDR3aa: CASSRRDSNTQYF

v_gene: TRBV30
d_gene: TRBD2
j_gene: TRBJ2-7
abundance: .
CDR3nt: TGTGCCTGCGGGACTAGCGGGAGATTTTACGAGCAGTACTTC
CDR3aa: CACGTSGRFYEQYF

v_gene: TRBV7-2
d_gene: TRBD2
j_gene: TRBJ2-1
abundance: .
CDR3nt: TGTGCCAGCAGCTTAAGAGCGGGGCCCCAACCGTACAATGAGCAGTTCTTC
CDR3aa: CASSLRAGPQPYNEQFF